These 2 T cell receptor beta chains were all obtained from the same sample, sequenced in a study of cytomegalovirus exposure and HLA in healthy donors. The PCR had 60 Vbeta and 13 Jbeta primers. TCRdb keeps only in-frame clones here, not all; method: immunoSEQ multiplex PCR. The table includes under 200,000 clones, over 75% detected once. Sequenced: PBMCs. The receptors derive from a man between 35 and 55 years old in good health and CMV-seropositive.

J is TRBJ1-2 and V is TRBV2; D perhaps matches TRBD1 (6 bases). Germline assignment: CDR1 SNHLY and CDR2 FYNNEI. Deletions cut 5 bases from V and 3 bases from J, with 16 bases between. The CDR3 is 15 amino acids. This CDR3 reads CASSQETGRYYGYTF. The CDR3 bases are TGTGCCAGCAGTCAAGAGACAGGACGATACTATGGCTACACCTTC.

The J gene is TRBJ2-4, the V gene TRBV5-4, with D possibly matching TRBD1 (8 bases). The V and J ends lost 3 bases and 1 base respectively, with 20 bases between them. This CDR3 is 18 amino acids long. In germline, CDR1 is SGHNT, CDR2 YYREEE (reference sequence). CDR3 region: CASSSGQGGGLAKNIQYF. Here the CDR3 DNA reads TGTGCCAGCAGCTCCGGACAGGGAGGGGGTCTGGCCAAAAACATTCAGTACTTC.